This T cell receptor (beta chain) was sequenced in a study of beta chain features in type 1 diabetes. The authors obtained over 95% purity in all sorted populations. Comments on this clone: Its antigen is as yet unknown.

Investigators reverse transcribed all isolated RNA, so they sequenced expressed TCRB transcripts. Profiling relied on immunoSEQ multiplex PCR, and the TCRdb table lists in-frame clones only, not all of them. This table has more than 25,000 clones, 40% to 60% appearing once. Points from the study as a whole: Type 1 diabetes patients had fewer VDJ junction insertions and more deletions. Among all four CD4+ subsets, Type 1 diabetes patients had TCRB CDR3s that were moderately but significantly shorter. A closer apparent resemblance between naive, central memory and Treg TCRB repertoires was seen in patients than in healthy donors. An over-representation of cells with high TCR expression could result from cDNA sequencing.

The sequenced sample was stem cell memory CD4+ T cells from blood. The TCR originated in a man aged 25-45 years with type 1 diabetes.

The CDR3 nucleotides are TGCAGCGTTCGACTAGCGGGATTAAGAGAGACCCAGTACTTC. This translates into CSVRLAGLRETQYF. The V and J genes are TRBV29-1 and TRBJ2-5; TRBD2 agrees at 11 bases. CDR3 length equals 14 residues. CDR1 and CDR2 (germline): SQVTM, ANQGSEA. V lost 5 bases and J lost 4; bases outside the gene matches: 6.